Following are 15 T cell receptor beta chains from one sample sequenced in a study of CD8+CD57+ T cells in acquired aplastic anemia. Patients selected for sequencing had displayed CD8+CD57+ cell expansion by flow cytometry. TCR beta VDJ and CDR3 profiles were obtained from a genomic DNA template. Via MiXCR, TCRdb re-called the reads, giving one row per CDR3 protein. Seen here are nearly 60,000 distinct CDR3 sequences, approximately 50% observed once, and the top ten hold about 16%. The sample taken for sequencing was sorted CD4+, CD8+, or CD8+CD57+ T cells (not recorded which) from PBMCs. These TCRs come from a human donor with aplastic anemia.

This clonotype was seen ten or more times. A much bigger clone sits one base away, suggesting this may be a read error. V and J are TRBV7-9 and TRBJ1-6; D remains ambiguous. Germline V gene data show CDR1 as SEHNR and CDR2 as FQNEAQ (reference sequence). There are 16 residues in the CDR3. The CDR3 coding sequence is TGTGCCAACAGCTTAGACCGGGTCGGCTATAATTCACCCCTCCACTTT. It is translated as CANSLDRVGYNSPLHF.

The chain carries TRBV19 and TRBJ2-7; 11 bases align to TRBD2. Germline V gene sequence: CDR1 LNHDA, CDR2 SQIVND (reference sequence). Trimming removed 4 bases from V and 2 bases from J; junction bases left unmatched: 4. The CDR3 runs to 15 residues. The CDR3 DNA sequence: TGTGCCAGTAGTAGAACTAGCGGGAGCGCCTACGAGCAGTACTTC. This encodes CASSRTSGSAYEQYF.

There are a few counts of this clonotype. CDR3 residues: CATSNDMSQHF. CDR3 DNA: TGTGCCACCAGCAATGACATGTCGCAGCATTTT. V is TRBV15 and J is TRBJ1-5; D is unresolved. Looked up from germline, CDR1 is LNHNV and CDR2 is YYDKDF (reference sequence). The CDR3 is 11 amino acids. V dropped 4 bases and J dropped 13 bases, with 11 bases sitting between them.

The chain is built from TRBV15 and TRBJ1-1; D possibly corresponds to TRBD1 (5 bases). The ends were cut back, 0 bases at V and 2 bases at J, with 10 bases in the middle. This CDR3 is built from 15 residues. Germline assignment: CDR1 LNHNV and CDR2 YYDKDF (reference sequence). For the CDR3, the DNA is TGTGCCACCAGCAGAGATAGGGGAAGTAACACTGAAGCTTTCTTT. Its protein is CATSRDRGSNTEAFF.

The chain links TRBV9 to TRBJ2-2; D is undetermined. The CDR3 has 16 amino acids. The V and J ends lost 3 bases and 0 bases respectively, with 12 bases between them. CDR1 is SGDLS and CDR2 is YYNGEE in the germline V gene. This CDR3 is CASSALGDSNTGELFF. The CDR3, as DNA: TGTGCCAGCAGCGCTCTTGGGGATTCGAACACCGGGGAGCTGTTTTTT. Full variable domain (remainder filled in from reference TRBV9 and TRBJ2-2): DSGVTQTPKHLITATGQRVTLRCSPRSGDLSVYWYQQSLDQGLQFLIQYYNGEERAKGNILERFSAQQFPDLHSELNLSSLELGDSALYFCASSALGDSNTGELFFGEGSRLTVL.

This clonotype was seen a handful of times. V is TRBV9 and J is TRBJ2-1; TRBD2 might be the D (7 bases). The CDR3 is made up of 12 amino acids. V lost 3 bases and J lost 8, with 9 bases in between. Germline assignment: CDR1 SGDLS and CDR2 YYNGEE. CDR3 region: CASSGGGDEQFF. CDR3 nucleotides: TGTGCCAGCAGCGGGGGGGGCGATGAGCAGTTCTTC.

The V and J genes are TRBV29-1 and TRBJ1-1, with 7 positions matching TRBD1. The CDR3 is 12 residues long. V dropped 6 bases and J dropped 1; count of bases not matched to a gene: 2. Germline loops: CDR1 SQVTM, CDR2 ANQGSEA. The CDR3 is CSVNRGNTEAFF. CDR3 DNA sequence: TGCAGCGTAAACAGGGGGAACACTGAAGCTTTCTTT.

The rearrangement uses TRBV11-1 and TRBJ1-3, with 10 bases fitting TRBD1. This CDR3 has 20 residues. V lost 2 bases, J lost 0 bases, and 13 bases stayed unmatched. CDR1 is SGHAT and CDR2 is FQDESV in the germline V gene (reference sequence). The CDR3 DNA follows: TGTGCCAGCAGCTTATTAGGACAGGGGGTCGGACAAGGCTCTGGAAACACCATATATTTT. It is translated as CASSLLGQGVGQGSGNTIYF. Looking up the rest from reference TRBV11-1 and TRBJ1-3 gives the full variable domain: EAEVAQSPRYKITEKSQAVAFWCDPISGHATLYWYRQILGQGPELLVQFQDESVVDDSQLPKDRFSAERLKGVDSTLKIQPAELGDSAMYLCASSLLGQGVGQGSGNTIYFGEGSWLTVV.

The chain carries TRBV24-1 and TRBJ2-5; D gene ambiguous. This CDR3 spans 13 amino acids. Germline values: CDR1 KGHDR, CDR2 SFDVKD. The V and J ends lost 3 bases and 5 bases respectively, with 9 bases between them. CDR3 bases: TGTGCCACCAGTGATGATGGACGGGAGACCCAGTACTTC. Residues: CATSDDGRETQYF.

This clonotype was seen at least ten times. The gene calls are TRBV20-1 and TRBJ1-1, with a possible D match to TRBD1 (6 bases). With 6 bases removed from V and 11 bases from J, the gap between germline ends came to 16 bases. The CDR3 covers 11 residues. The germline gives CDR1 DFQATT, CDR2 SNEGSKA (reference sequence). CDR3 coding DNA: TGCAGTGCAACGGACCTCGGGGGCGCTTTCTTT. This gives the protein CSATDLGGAFF.

A note on this clonotype: Germline is not matched at one junction end, which may reflect a read error. The chain joins TRBV9 to TRBJ1-2; D is undetermined. The germline V gene has CDR1 SGDLS and CDR2 YYNGEE. This CDR3 spans 12 amino acids. CDR3 sequence reads: CASNVANYGYTF. CDR3 DNA sequence: TGTGCCAGCAACGTAGCTAACTATGGCTACACCTTC.

The chain uses TRBV29-1 and TRBJ2-1; D gene uncertain. CDR3 length: 12 residues. The V end was cut by 2 bases, the J end by 10 bases, with 12 bases between. The V gene's germline CDR1 is SQVTM and CDR2 ANQGSEA. CDR3 loop: CSVELGFREQFF. The CDR3 DNA is TGCAGCGTTGAATTGGGTTTTCGGGAGCAGTTCTTC.

The chain joins TRBV10-3 to TRBJ1-1; 7 positions agree with TRBD1. This CDR3 comprises 13 residues. Looked up from germline, CDR1 is ENHRY and CDR2 is SYGVKD. The ends lost 8 bases at V and 4 bases at J; junction bases unmatched: 7. CDR3 protein: CAIGRQGSTEAFF. CDR3 nucleotide sequence: TGTGCCATCGGTAGACAGGGATCCACTGAAGCTTTCTTT.

DNA for the CDR3: TGCAGCGTTGACAGGGGGCAAGTAATTGATGAGCAGTTCTTC. Translation: CSVDRGQVIDEQFF. The rearrangement links TRBV29-1 to TRBJ2-1; TRBD1 aligns across 8 bases. The CDR3 consists of 14 residues. CDR1 and CDR2 (germline): SQVTM, ANQGSEA. With 3 bases clipped from V and 8 bases from J, the junction kept 9 bases outside the gene matches.

Here the CDR3 DNA reads TGTGCCAGCAGTGACAACACAAATTCACCCCTCCACTTT. Encoded protein: CASSDNTNSPLHF. The rearrangement links TRBV7-2 to TRBJ1-6; D gene ambiguous. The CDR3 contains 13 residues. Trimming removed 6 bases from V and 7 bases from J, with 10 bases in between. CDR1 and CDR2 from the germline V gene are SGHTA and FQGNSA.